Listed below are T cell receptor beta chains from one sample, sequenced in a study of PD-L1 blockade in urothelial cancer. The table came from immunoSEQ multiplex PCR; TCRdb's copy has only in-frame clones and leaves some out. The sample lists 40,000 to 45,000 clones, approximately 81% seen once, with approximately 2.4% in the top ten. The sample consisted of PBMCs, taken around atezolizumab (anti-PD-L1) treatment. All receptors come from a man aged 65 to 85 with urothelial cancer. CDR3s include the opening cysteine and the closing phenylalanine or tryptophan. Each record gives: D gene, V gene, CDR3 length, J gene, clone size, CDR3 protein, CDR3 DNA. D genes are given only for firm matches. Part of the rows lack a size; the others show once, few, many or a class for expanded clones.

TRBD1	TRBV29-1	12	TRBJ1-2	.	CSVGVTGYGYTF	TGCAGCGTTGGAGTGACAGGGTATGGCTACACCTTC
.	TRBV5-6	12	TRBJ1-1	few	CASRTIGGEAFF	TGTGCCAGCAGAACCATAGGAGGTGAAGCTTTCTTT
TRBD2	TRBV4-1	15	TRBJ2-3	.	CASSRASGGTDTQYF	TGCGCCAGCAGCCGTGCTAGCGGGGGCACAGATACGCAGTATTTT
TRBD1	TRBV19	15	TRBJ2-2	.	CASSMGQVNTGELFF	TGTGCCAGTAGTATGGGACAGGTGAACACCGGGGAGCTGTTTTTT
TRBD2	TRBV2	14	TRBJ2-7	.	CASTGGSGPYEQYF	TGTGCCTCCACGGGGGGGAGCGGGCCCTACGAGCAGTACTTC
.	TRBV12-2	18	TRBJ2-3	.	CASRHPRGLAGFTDTQYF	TGTGCAAGTCGCCACCCGCGGGGACTAGCGGGATTCACAGATACGCAGTATTTT
.	TRBV4-1	17	TRBJ2-7	.	CASSQDTSFEYTYEQYF	TGCGCCAGCAGCCAAGATACTAGTTTTGAGTATACCTACGAGCAGTACTTC
TRBD2	TRBV28	13	TRBJ2-1	few	CASKGLAGGEQFF	TGTGCCAGCAAGGGACTAGCGGGAGGTGAGCAGTTCTTC
TRBD2	TRBV19	14	TRBJ2-7	.	CASSMSGGVHEQYF	TGTGCCAGTAGTATGTCTGGGGGGGTCCACGAGCAGTACTTC
.	TRBV28	14	TRBJ1-5	.	CASSLTAGVKPQHF	TGTGCCAGCAGTTTAACGGCAGGGGTCAAGCCCCAGCATTTT
TRBD2	TRBV6-1	15	TRBJ2-3	once	CASARLAGFTDTQYF	TGTGCCAGCGCCAGACTAGCGGGATTCACAGATACGCAGTATTTT
.	TRBV7-9	12	TRBJ2-7	.	CASSLSSYEQYF	TGTGCCAGCAGCTTGAGTTCCTACGAGCAGTACTTC
.	TRBV28	17	TRBJ2-1	once	CASSYPIAGLPMSEQFF	TGTGCCAGCAGTTATCCTATCGCGGGACTCCCAATGAGTGAGCAGTTCTTC
.	TRBV12-2	16	TRBJ2-1	.	CASRLNSGPQGNEQFF	TGTGCAAGTCGCTTGAATAGCGGGCCCCAGGGTAATGAGCAGTTCTTC
TRBD1	TRBV5-1	15	TRBJ1-1	.	CASSLTTGDYTEAFF	TGCGCCAGCAGCTTGACGACAGGGGACTACACTGAAGCTTTCTTT
.	TRBV6-6	11	TRBJ2-7	.	CASSYGEAQYF	TGTGCCAGCAGTTATGGCGAGGCGCAGTACTTC
TRBD2	TRBV9	15	TRBJ2-7	once	CASSEGLAGPYEQYF	TGTGCCAGCAGCGAGGGACTAGCGGGACCCTACGAGCAGTACTTC
TRBD1	TRBV28	16	TRBJ2-1	.	CASSRRQGATYNEQFF	TGTGCCAGCAGTCGTCGACAGGGGGCCACCTACAATGAGCAGTTCTTC
.	TRBV5-4	12	TRBJ1-5	.	CASSLDGQPQHF	TGTGCCAGCAGCTTGGATGGCCAGCCCCAGCATTTT
TRBD1	TRBV27	13	TRBJ1-2	once	CASSPRQGSGYTF	TGTGCCAGCAGTCCCAGACAGGGCAGTGGCTACACCTTC
TRBD1	TRBV5-1	17	TRBJ1-4	.	CASRRGQGPKGDEKLFF	TGCGCCAGCAGGAGGGGACAGGGGCCTAAAGGGGATGAAAAACTGTTTTTT
.	TRBV5-1	14	TRBJ1-2	.	CASSLDMADYGYTF	TGCGCCAGCAGCTTGGATATGGCGGACTATGGCTACACCTTC
TRBD2	TRBV7-9	15	TRBJ2-1	.	CASSLVVAGVVEQFF	TGTGCCAGCAGCTTAGTTGTAGCGGGAGTAGTAGAGCAGTTCTTC
.	TRBV10-1	13	TRBJ2-7	few	CASSDQVGYEQYF	TGCGCCAGCAGTGATCAGGTCGGCTACGAGCAGTACTTC
TRBD2	TRBV4-1	15	TRBJ2-1	.	CASSSREANYNEQFF	TGCGCCAGCAGCTCTCGGGAGGCCAACTACAATGAGCAGTTCTTC
.	TRBV7-2	15	TRBJ2-3	.	CASSFRGLLTDTQYF	TGTGCCAGCAGCTTCCGAGGACTTCTCACAGATACGCAGTATTTT
TRBD2	TRBV6-1	15	TRBJ2-7	.	CASSEASGSSYEQYF	TGTGCCAGCAGTGAAGCTAGCGGGAGCTCCTACGAGCAGTACTTC
TRBD1	TRBV5-1	15	TRBJ2-1	once	CASSLGQGWIDEQFF	TGCGCCAGCAGCCTAGGACAGGGGTGGATCGATGAGCAGTTCTTC
.	TRBV5-1	14	TRBJ2-5	.	CASSLGQGQETQYF	TGCGCCAGCAGCTTGGGGCAGGGGCAGGAGACCCAGTACTTC
.	TRBV7-2	14	TRBJ1-4	.	CASSLSGGREKLFF	TGTGCCAGCAGCTTAAGTGGGGGGAGGGAAAAACTGTTTTTT
.	TRBV5-1	19	TRBJ1-2	.	CASSLIALRRGQSHLSYTF	TGCGCCAGCAGCCTTATCGCCCTGAGGCGGGGGCAATCCCACCTGAGCTACACCTTC
.	TRBV29-1	11	TRBJ2-7	.	CSVEDREKQYF	TGCAGCGTTGAAGACCGGGAAAAGCAGTACTTC
TRBD2	TRBV28	17	TRBJ2-1	.	CASSPPVAGEGKSEQFF	TGTGCCAGCAGCCCTCCCGTAGCGGGAGAAGGAAAGAGTGAGCAGTTCTTC
.	TRBV19	18	TRBJ1-1	.	CASSIKSRRPGGLTEAFF	TGTGCCAGTAGTATAAAGTCAAGGCGTCCGGGGGGTCTCACTGAAGCTTTCTTT
TRBD1	TRBV28	16	TRBJ2-7	.	CASRPTLGQGLNEQYF	TGTGCCAGCAGACCCACCCTCGGACAGGGATTGAACGAGCAGTACTTC
.	TRBV2	13	TRBJ2-7	.	CASSEDHTGNQYF	TGTGCCAGCAGTGAAGACCACACAGGGAACCAGTACTTC
TRBD1	TRBV9	16	TRBJ1-2	.	CASSVSGTGVFGGYTF	TGTGCCAGCAGCGTGTCCGGGACAGGGGTCTTCGGTGGCTACACCTTC
TRBD1	TRBV25-1	15	TRBJ2-7	.	CASSDRTGLRHEQYF	TGTGCCAGCAGTGATCGGACAGGGCTGAGGCACGAGCAGTACTTC
.	TRBV2	12	TRBJ1-2	.	CASSKRGLGYTF	TGTGCCAGCAGTAAAAGGGGGTTAGGCTACACCTTC
.	TRBV30	14	TRBJ2-1	.	CAWSGLGGSNEQFF	TGTGCCTGGAGTGGGTTGGGCGGGTCCAATGAGCAGTTCTTC